These 26 T cell receptor beta chains came from one sample sequenced in a study of OX40 agonist ivuxolimab in advanced cancers. Libraries were made using the immunoSEQ multiplex PCR assay. The table was pulled from immuneACCESS by TCRdb, which kept in-frame rearrangements only. Such tables lose some clones; where checked, under half of the loss comes from unresolved V genes, and the rest has no known cause. This sample has about 91,000 clones in its table, and around 87% of those were observed once. About 4.7% of the sample is held by the ten biggest clonotypes. Sample: CD4+ or CD8+ T cells sorted from blood, taken in a trial of the OX40 agonist ivuxolimab. The source of these receptors is an adult with an advanced solid tumor such as melanoma, head and neck, liver or kidney cancer.

This clone has just one count. The chain combines TRBV4-2 with TRBJ2-1, with 8 nucleotides matching TRBD1. The CDR3 is 14 amino acids. Germline CDR1 LGHNA, CDR2 YNFKEQ. The J segment lost 8 bases and the V segment lost 4 bases, leaving 7 bases of the junction unmatched. The CDR3 is CASSRPGQEDEQFF. In DNA, the CDR3 is TGTGCCAGCAGCCGTCCGGGACAGGAGGATGAGCAGTTCTTC.

J is TRBJ1-2 and V is TRBV5-1; no definite D call. V dropped 4 bases and J dropped 6 bases, with 16 bases sitting between them. There are 14 residues in the CDR3. Germline V gene sequence: CDR1 SGHRS, CDR2 YFSETQ. CDR3 residues: CASSPRGSLDGYTF. The DNA for the CDR3 is TGCGCCAGCAGCCCCCGAGGCAGTCTGGATGGCTACACCTTC.

The chain joins TRBV5-1 to TRBJ2-2; no reliable D call. The CDR3 has 14 residues. Trimming left V 2 bases short and J 6 bases short, with 11 bases between. In germline, CDR1 is SGHRS, CDR2 YFSETQ. CDR3 sequence: CASSFEYTSGELFF. CDR3 coding DNA: TGCGCCAGCAGCTTCGAGTATACTTCCGGGGAGCTGTTTTTT.

This rearrangement joins TRBV9 to TRBJ2-7; 11 bases match TRBD2. The germline CDR1 and CDR2 sequences are SGDLS and YYNGEE. Trimming at V came to 4 bases and at J to 2 bases, leaving 5 bases not matched to a gene. CDR3 length: 15 amino acids. The CDR3 region is CASSPRLAGPYEQYF. The CDR3 DNA reads TGTGCCAGCAGCCCCAGACTAGCGGGGCCCTACGAGCAGTACTTC. Drawing the rest from reference TRBV9 and TRBJ2-7, the complete variable domain is DSGVTQTPKHLITATGQRVTLRCSPRSGDLSVYWYQQSLDQGLQFLIQYYNGEERAKGNILERFSAQQFPDLHSELNLSSLELGDSALYFCASSPRLAGPYEQYFGPGTRLTVT.

This clone ranks as medium-sized (0.01 to 0.1%). J is TRBJ1-1 and V is TRBV7-8; D not resolved. The V and J ends lost 1 base and 3 bases respectively, with 6 bases between them. Germline V gene data show CDR1 as SGHVS and CDR2 as FQNEAQ. The CDR3 loop spans 13 amino acids. CDR3 residues: CASSLDGYTEAFF. Here the CDR3 DNA reads TGTGCCAGCAGCTTAGACGGCTACACTGAAGCTTTCTTT.

This chain uses TRBV7-8 with TRBJ2-2, with 8 bases lining up with TRBD2. V was clipped by 0 bases and J by 0 bases; unmatched bases: 0. The CDR3 spans 16 residues. In germline, CDR1 is SGHVS, CDR2 FQNEAQ. In nucleotides, the CDR3 is TGTGCCAGCAGCTTAGCTAGCGGGACGAACACCGGGGAGCTGTTTTTT. Translating it yields CASSLASGTNTGELFF.

This chain connects TRBV6-6 to TRBJ2-7; 7 bases agree with TRBD1. Trimming took 4 bases from V and 1 from J; bases not matched to a gene: 4. This CDR3 region has 14 residues. CDR1 is MNHNY and CDR2 is SVGAGI in the germline V gene (reference sequence). CDR3 protein: CASSFDRDSYEQYV. The CDR3, as DNA: TGTGCCAGCAGTTTTGACAGGGATTCCTACGAGCAGTACGTC.

This clone was counted a single time. The rearrangement joins TRBV4-1 to TRBJ2-3; 9 positions agree with TRBD2. V shed 0 bases, J shed 5 bases, and the junction held 12 bases outside the gene matches. This CDR3 region has 18 residues. Germline values: CDR1 MGHRA, CDR2 YSYEKL. The CDR3 spells CASSQDLEVAGEEDTQYF. CDR3 sequence (DNA): TGCGCCAGCAGCCAAGATTTGGAGGTAGCGGGAGAGGAAGATACGCAGTATTTT.

The rearrangement uses TRBV7-8 and TRBJ1-1; TRBD1 matches 7 bases. Germline V lookup: CDR1 SGHVS, CDR2 FQNEAQ. The CDR3 extends over 17 amino acids. Unmatched junction bases numbered 8, after V lost 1 base and J lost 0 bases. CDR3 loop: CASSLGRGRSMNTEAFF. The CDR3 coding sequence is TGTGCCAGCAGCTTAGGGAGGGGGCGAAGCATGAACACTGAAGCTTTCTTT.

The J gene is TRBJ1-1, the V gene TRBV6-5; TRBD1 might be the D (5 bases). The V gene lost 0 bases and the J gene lost 7 bases, with 12 bases spanning the gap. This CDR3 contains 14 residues. Germline-derived CDR1 and CDR2 are MNHEY and SVGAGI. In DNA, the CDR3 is TGTGCCAGCAGTTACTCCTATACAGGCAGTGAAGCTTTCTTT. It codes for CASSYSYTGSEAFF.

This clone was observed once. The chain carries TRBV5-1 and TRBJ1-2; no clear D. The CDR3 contains 13 residues. Germline V gives CDR1 SGHRS, CDR2 YFSETQ. V dropped 0 bases and J dropped 1 base, with 4 bases sitting between them. CDR3 region: CASSLVDNYGYTF. Written as DNA, the CDR3 is TGCGCCAGCAGCTTGGTAGATAACTATGGCTACACCTTC.

This clone was seen just once. V usage is TRBV5-6 and J usage is TRBJ2-2; D unclear. The germline V and J ends were trimmed by 4 bases and 0 bases, with 13 bases remaining between them. The CDR3 has 16 amino acids. Germline V gene sequence: CDR1 SGHDT, CDR2 YYEEEE. CDR3 loop: CASSRMLGSNTGELFF. CDR3 bases: TGTGCCAGCAGCCGAATGTTAGGGTCGAACACCGGGGAGCTGTTTTTT.

The J gene is TRBJ2-2, the V gene TRBV28; D gene unclear. The CDR3 sequence is 15 residues long. Per germline, CDR1 MDHEN and CDR2 SYDVKM. Trimming took 3 bases from V and 1 from J, leaving 9 bases between them. The CDR3: CASSLWTGNTGELFF. The DNA of the CDR3 is TGTGCCAGCAGTTTGTGGACGGGGAACACCGGGGAGCTGTTTTTT.

The chain uses TRBV9 and TRBJ2-1; 11 nucleotides align to TRBD2. J lost 4 bases, V lost 4 bases, and 4 bases had no gene match. The V gene's germline CDR1 is SGDLS and CDR2 YYNGEE. This CDR3 contains 15 residues. The CDR3 coding sequence is TGTGCCAGCAGCCCCGGGACTAGCGGTTACAATGAGCAGTTCTTC. Translation: CASSPGTSGYNEQFF.

V and J are TRBV30 and TRBJ1-1, with D maybe TRBD1 (5 bases). Per germline, CDR1 GTSNPN and CDR2 SVGIG (reference sequence). There are 12 residues in the CDR3. V was clipped by 7 bases and J by 7 bases, with 16 bases between them. CDR3 loop: CALRGGAVEAFF. The CDR3 DNA is TGTGCCTTACGGGGCGGGGCTGTTGAAGCTTTCTTT.

To note about this clone: The sample contains more than one DNA sequence encoding this CDR3. The chain couples TRBV4-1 to TRBJ1-5; D uncertain. Germline assignment: CDR1 MGHRA and CDR2 YSYEKL. Between the trimmed V and J ends, which lost 0 bases and 1 base, there was a span of 7 bases. This CDR3 is built from 15 residues. CDR3 bases: TGCGCCAGCAGCCAAGATGGTGGCAGCAATCAGCCCCAGCATTTT. Translated: CASSQDGGSNQPQHF.

The CDR3 nucleotides read TGTGCCAGTAGTATGGTGGGGTCCTACAATGAGCAGTTCTTC. Its translation: CASSMVGSYNEQFF. The V and J genes are TRBV19 and TRBJ2-1; D call uncertain. In germline, CDR1 is LNHDA, CDR2 SQIVND (reference sequence). Trimming stripped 3 bases from V and 1 base from J, with 7 bases between. The CDR3 sequence is 14 residues long.

The chain recombines TRBV23-1 with TRBJ1-5; 9 bases align to TRBD1. TRBV23-1 is placed among ORFs of uncertain function. The CDR3 is 14 residues long. Trimming cost V 11 bases and J 6 bases; bases outside gene matches: 11. CDR3 protein: CAGTRQGDGQPQHF. The CDR3, as DNA: TGCGCCGGAACCCGACAGGGGGATGGTCAGCCCCAGCATTTT.

This clone was counted a few times. The chain is built from TRBV30 and TRBJ1-2; D unclear. The V gene's germline CDR1 is GTSNPN and CDR2 SVGIG (reference sequence). CDR3 length: 11 amino acids. The V gene lost 3 bases and the J gene lost 14 bases, with 16 bases spanning the gap. The CDR3 region has the DNA TGTGCCTGGAGGCTGACCCCTTCTTTGACCTTC. This sequence encodes CAWRLTPSLTF.

The chain employs TRBV7-8 and TRBJ1-3, with 7 nucleotides matching TRBD1. Per germline, CDR1 SGHVS and CDR2 FQNEAQ. V was pared by 5 bases and J by 0 bases, with 4 bases of the junction left unmatched. CDR3 length: 15 residues. CDR3 in DNA: TGTGCCAGCAGCCAGCGACAGGGCTCTGGAAACACCATATATTTT. This codes for CASSQRQGSGNTIYF.

The V gene is TRBV7-9, the J gene TRBJ2-5; D is possibly TRBD2 (5 bases). The CDR3 totals 14 residues. Trimming pared 5 bases from V and 6 bases from J, leaving 16 bases between. The V gene's germline CDR1 is SEHNR and CDR2 FQNEAQ (reference sequence). CDR3 protein: CASSAGEGGQTQYF. CDR3 DNA: TGTGCCAGCAGCGCTGGTGAGGGCGGACAGACCCAGTACTTC.

The V gene is TRBV5-4, the J gene TRBJ2-7, with D unclear. CDR3 length: 13 amino acids. Trimming removed 3 bases at V and 7 bases at J, with 14 bases between. Germline V gene data show CDR1 as SGHNT and CDR2 as YYREEE (reference sequence). The CDR3 DNA is TGTGCCAGCAGCTCCGAACAGACTCAAGAGCAGTACGTC. This codes for CASSSEQTQEQYV.

This sequence joins TRBV11-2 and TRBJ1-3; D is ambiguous. Germline V gene data show CDR1 as SGHAT and CDR2 as FQNNGV. Between the trimmed V and J ends, which lost 0 bases and 3 bases, there was a span of 6 bases. This CDR3 has 14 residues. CDR3 DNA sequence: TGTGCCAGCAGCTTAGACTCTTTTGGAAACACCATATATTTT. Protein sequence: CASSLDSFGNTIYF. The full variable domain, completed using reference TRBV11-2 and TRBJ1-3, is EAGVAQSPRYKIIEKRQSVAFWCNPISGHATLYWYQQILGQGPKLLIQFQNNGVVDDSQLPKDRFSAERLKGVDSTLKIQPAKLEDSAVYLCASSLDSFGNTIYFGEGSWLTVV.

The J gene is TRBJ1-2, the V gene TRBV19, with D maybe TRBD1 (5 bases). The CDR3 has 14 amino acids. Trimming removed 3 bases from V and 1 base from J, with 9 bases in between. Per the germline V gene, CDR1 is LNHDA and CDR2 is SQIVND (reference sequence). Here the CDR3 reads CASSISGGNYGYTF. The CDR3 nucleotides are TGTGCCAGTAGTATTTCGGGGGGTAACTATGGCTACACCTTC.

This clone turned up a few times. The chain is built from TRBV30 and TRBJ1-1; perhaps TRBD1 as D (6 bases). Trimming took 3 bases from V and 1 from J, leaving 9 bases between them. Germline lookup yields CDR1 GTSNPN and CDR2 SVGIG (reference sequence). The CDR3 has 13 amino acids. The CDR3 sequence is CAWRSQGNTEAFF. DNA for the CDR3: TGTGCCTGGAGGTCACAGGGGAACACTGAAGCTTTCTTT.

The V gene is TRBV19, the J gene TRBJ2-7; D gene uncertain. V lost 5 bases, J lost 2 bases, and 10 bases lay in between. Germline V lookup: CDR1 LNHDA, CDR2 SQIVND (reference sequence). The CDR3 has 13 amino acids. The DNA of the CDR3 is TGTGCCAGTAGTCAGCTGGGGACCTACGAGCAGTACTTC. Amino acids: CASSQLGTYEQYF.